One T cell receptor beta chain is described in this entry. This CDR3 comprises 15 residues. In germline, CDR1 is LNHDA, CDR2 SQIVND (reference sequence). Unmatched junction bases numbered 11, after V lost 11 bases and J lost 6 bases. These data are taken from a study of CD8+CD57+ T cells in acquired aplastic anemia. About the study: Read counts for CD4+ cells (from healthy donors) averaged about 10 million.

Genomic DNA acted as the template from which TCR beta VDJ combination and CDR3 sequence profiling were carried out. TCRdb used MiXCR to reprocess the reads, holding one entry per CDR3 protein. This table has some 240,000 distinct CDR3 sequences, 30% to 40% appearing once. This rearrangement joins TRBV19 to TRBJ1-6; 9 nucleotides agree with TRBD1. Material: sorted CD4+, CD8+, or CD8+CD57+ T cells (not recorded which) from PBMCs. This TCR was recovered from a human donor in good health, serving as a control. CDR3 residues: CAWSGGTGRNSPLHF. DNA of the CDR3: TGTGCCTGGAGTGGCGGGACAGGGCGTAATTCACCCCTCCACTTT.